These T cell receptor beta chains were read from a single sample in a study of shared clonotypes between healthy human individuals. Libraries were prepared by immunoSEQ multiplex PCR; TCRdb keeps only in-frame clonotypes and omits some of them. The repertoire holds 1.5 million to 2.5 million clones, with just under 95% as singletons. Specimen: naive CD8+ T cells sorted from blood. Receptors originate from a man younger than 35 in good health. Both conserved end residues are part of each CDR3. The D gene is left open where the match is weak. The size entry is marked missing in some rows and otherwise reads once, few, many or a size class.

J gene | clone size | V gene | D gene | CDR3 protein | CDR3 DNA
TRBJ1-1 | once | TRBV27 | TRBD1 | CASSLSDRGKNTEAFF | TGTGCCAGCAGTTTATCAGACAGGGGAAAGAACACTGAAGCTTTCTTT
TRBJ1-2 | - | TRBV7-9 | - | CASSLVGGPMQGYTF | TGTGCCAGCAGCTTAGTGGGGGGCCCTATGCAAGGCTACACCTTC
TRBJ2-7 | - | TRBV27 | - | CASSPLGVQGISYEQYF | TGTGCCAGCAGTCCCCTAGGGGTTCAGGGTATCTCCTACGAGCAGTACTTC
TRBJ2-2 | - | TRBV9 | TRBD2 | CASSVGSGGPFTGELFF | TGTGCCAGCAGCGTAGGGAGCGGGGGGCCCTTCACCGGGGAGCTGTTTTTT
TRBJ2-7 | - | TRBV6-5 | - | CASSYSIGESSYEQYF | TGTGCCAGCAGTTACTCGATTGGGGAGAGTTCCTACGAGCAGTACTTC
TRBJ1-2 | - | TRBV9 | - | CATSGAARGYTF | TGTGCCACCTCCGGGGCCGCGCGAGGCTACACCTTC
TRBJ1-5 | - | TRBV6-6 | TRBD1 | CASSRTGTVNQPQHF | TGTGCCAGCAGCCGGACCGGGACAGTTAATCAGCCCCAGCATTTT
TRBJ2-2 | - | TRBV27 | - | CASSLLGLTGELFF | TGTGCCAGCAGTTTATTAGGACTCACCGGGGAGCTGTTTTTT
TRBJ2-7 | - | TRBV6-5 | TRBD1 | CASSPGTGTLEQYF | TGTGCCAGCAGTCCCGGGACAGGGACCCTCGAGCAGTACTTC
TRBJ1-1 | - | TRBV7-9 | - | CASSLVLSSTEAFF | TGTGCCAGCAGCTTAGTCTTGTCGAGCACTGAAGCTTTCTTT
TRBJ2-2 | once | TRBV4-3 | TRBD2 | CASSPPAGGGTGELFF | TGCGCCAGCAGCCCCCCAGCGGGAGGAGGCACCGGGGAGCTGTTTTTT
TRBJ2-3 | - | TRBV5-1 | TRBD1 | CASSLGTGSADTQYF | TGCGCCAGCAGCTTGGGGACAGGGTCGGCAGATACGCAGTATTTT
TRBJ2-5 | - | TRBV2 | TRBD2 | CASSEQSSGGYQETQYF | TGTGCCAGCAGTGAACAGTCTAGCGGGGGGTACCAAGAGACCCAGTACTTC
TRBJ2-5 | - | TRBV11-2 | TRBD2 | CASSFGRGEQETQYF | TGTGCCAGCAGCTTTGGGCGGGGGGAGCAAGAGACCCAGTACTTC